This T cell receptor beta chain was identified during a study of shared clonotypes between healthy human individuals. Repertoires were generated with immunoSEQ multiplex PCR, while TCRdb's copy carries only in-frame clones and drops some. The sample has about 990,000 clones, about 80% seen once. Sample: memory CD4+ T cells from PBMCs. Indicated subset: CD45RA-negative fraction. This sequence originates from a man between 18 and 35 years old in good health. Some clones in this sample may be carry-over from other donors' samples.

The CDR3 DNA reads as TGTGCCAGCAGCACCCGATCGTCCCGGGGGCTCTCCTACGAGCAGTACTTC. Protein sequence: CASSTRSSRGLSYEQYF. The V and J genes are TRBV7-2 and TRBJ2-7, with D perhaps given as TRBD1 or TRBD2 (6 bases each). Trimming left V 5 bases short and J 0 bases short, with 20 bases between. Germline CDR1 SGHTA, CDR2 FQGNSA. This CDR3 contains 17 residues.